This T cell receptor (beta chain) was identified during a study of blood T cells in healthy people across ages (dated by TCRdb to about 2015). For the wider study: In model experiments, template switching captured roughly one uniquely barcoded TCR beta cDNA molecule for every two T cells. Using deep sequencing normalized with unique cDNA molecular identifiers, the study measured how TCR beta repertoire diversity changes with age. Donors were grouped into four age groups: young (average roughly 15 years), middle-aged (around 39), aged (about 60) and long-lived (roughly 80). To avoid experimental bias, donors of different ages were distributed randomly across sequencing lanes. For two donors (one aged 18 to 29 and one aged 80 or older), the study analyzed two additional independent replicas of 1 million unique cDNA reads from the same blood draw.

The germline V gene (reference sequence) provides CDR1 SEHNR and CDR2 FQNEAQ. The CDR3 measures 17 amino acids from cysteine to phenylalanine. Of the read, only the CDR3 DNA is kept; its 51 bases are in frame from base 1. The germline V end is reduced by 5 bases and the J end by 2 bases; junction bases left unmatched: 13. The method was 5' RACE. Sequencing relied on an Illumina HiSeq 2500. The second PCR ran for about 6 to 11 cycles and used a J-beta primer mix along with a sample-barcoded 5' primer. A template-switch 5' adaptor carrying 12 random nucleotides introduced a unique molecular identifier onto each TCR beta cDNA molecule. Each sample yielded at least 3 million CDR3-containing paired-end reads. First-strand cDNA was synthesized from all RNA with the Mint cDNA synthesis kit, primed by a TRBC-specific oligonucleotide. All cDNA was treated with uracil-DNA glycosylase and then went through a first 18-cycle PCR with the universal primers M1SS and BC2_uni_R. In the paper's pipeline: For normalization, 1 million high-quality reads were randomly selected from each sample, with every read carrying a distinct molecular identifier. Instead of being binned into consensus sequences, reads that shared molecular identifiers were thrown out. MiTCR, with a Q25 quality threshold and the strictest error-elimination algorithm, was used for CDR3 identification, clonotype clustering and error correction. A nonparametric unseen species model with Euler transformation was used to estimate lower-bound total TCR beta diversity. TCRdb reran the public reads through fastp at Q25 and MiXCR, keeping productive beta chains. Here each entry gathers all rows of one CDR3 protein and keeps the most common genes and DNA. These V and J calls originate from TCRdb's pipeline instead of the authors' own analysis. Here the sample has some 900,000 distinct CDR3 sequences; roughly 52% occur a single time. The ten largest clones take up around an eighth of the sample.

Remarks on this clonotype: The clone's antigen remains unknown. Nothing much larger sits one base from this clone, and base qualities are not available.

What the work shows at the level of the full study, not this receptor alone: Bulk unsorted PBMC profiling prevented conclusive comparison of naive and antigen-experienced compartments. As age increased, observed TCR beta diversity per million T cells dropped in a roughly linear way, and a significant reduction was already evident by age around 41. The CMV infection status of donors was not known, potentially confounding age-related changes in expanded clonotypes. Estimates of total diversity based on one million sequenced T cells were considered lower bounds and underestimates. Compared with the aged group, the long-lived group had more naive CD4+ T cells, fewer expanded clones and increased TCR diversity, a pattern suggesting age selection. A strong correlation was found between observed TCR beta diversity and the percentage of naive T cells measured by flow cytometry.

Donors were about 36 systemically healthy Caucasian individuals from Russia aged roughly 6 to 100 years. Roughly 10 milliliters of peripheral blood were drawn from each donor into EDTA-treated Vacutainer tubes. Ficoll-Paque density-gradient centrifugation was used to isolate PBMCs, with at least 6.5 million per sample. Total RNA, at least 6 micrograms per sample, was extracted from PBMCs with Trizol reagent. The percentages of naive CD45RAhigh/CD27high T cells were determined by flow cytometry on a PBMC aliquot from every donor. The rearrangement joined TRBV7-9 to TRBJ2-3, with TRBD1 identical over 7 junction bases. Sample: blood. The receptor was derived from a man aged 25-45 years in good health. The CDR3 here reads CASSVPKTGLFTDTQYF. The bases read TGTGCCAGCAGCGTACCAAAGACAGGGTTATTCACAGATACGCAGTATTTT.